This TCR beta chain was documented in a study of T cell responses to AZD1222 COVID-19 vaccine. With regard to this clone: The antigen is not known.

Study-level findings and limits: Regions 160-218 and 743-854 dominated among vaccine-associated CD4 TCRs spanning spike. Two AZD1222 administrations were followed by greater Spike-specific TCR breadth and depth. After the peak T cell response, and only then, were repertoires sampled. Nearly half of spike-specific TCRs reportedly target variant regions that are unmutated in the B.1.351 and B.1.1.7 variants.

Libraries were prepared by immunoSEQ multiplex PCR; TCRdb keeps only in-frame clonotypes and omits some of them. The data contain some 80,000 clones, more than 70% of them seen just once; the ten biggest clones take up 9% to 10%. Trimming cost V 0 bases and J 8 bases, with 13 bases left between them. Germline V CDR1 and CDR2: LGHDT, YNNKEL (reference sequence). There are 14 residues in the CDR3. This sequence was found in an adult who received the MenACWY meningococcal vaccine as a control. Sample: peripheral blood, taken 28 days after the second dose of the MenACWY control vaccine. The V gene is TRBV3-1 (or the pseudogene TRBV3-2), the J gene TRBJ1-1; D not certain. The chain's CDR3 is CASSQDLASREAFF. The CDR3 nucleotides read TGTGCCAGCAGCCAAGATTTGGCCTCTCGGGAAGCTTTCTTT.